The clone carrying this TCR beta chain was seen just once. This sample was included in a study of Ad26.COV2.S vaccination and SARS-CoV-2 variants. There are 14 residues in the CDR3. Trimming removed 7 bases from V and 2 bases from J, with 14 bases in between. Germline V gene sequence: CDR1 ENHRY, CDR2 SYGVKD. Data came from immunoSEQ multiplex PCR; TCRdb stores just in-frame clones and leaves some out. The sample carries 300,000 to 450,000 clones, approximately 81% recorded once. Specified treatment: 15 to 20 received Ad26.COV2.S at low or high dose, single or two shots; a few received placebo; per-sample allocation not given. Specimens were obtained on day 63 following the first vaccine or placebo injection. Recruitment in Boston yielded a donor of adult age, 18-55 years.

V usage is TRBV10-3 and J usage is TRBJ1-2; D gene unclear. The source is a person between 18 and 60 years old who received the Ad26.COV2.S COVID-19 vaccine or a placebo. Specimen: peripheral blood, collected in a trial of Ad26.COV2.S vaccine versus placebo. CDR3: CAITNQAPNYGYTF. CDR3 sequence (DNA): TGTGCCATCACCAACCAGGCTCCGAACTATGGCTACACCTTC.